The clone carrying this T cell receptor beta chain has a handful of counts. The data originate from a study of T cell repertoires in cytomegalovirus infection. V was pared by 7 bases and J by 4 bases, with 13 bases between. The CDR3 totals 13 residues. Germline lookup yields CDR1 MDHEN and CDR2 SYDVKM. Each CDR3 protein gets one entry after TCRdb re-called the reads with MiXCR. In the table there are about 740,000 distinct CDR3 sequences, approximately 34% of which are singletons. What was sequenced was PBMCs. The TCR was taken from a human donor in good health (CMV status not recorded). Some clones in this sample may be carry-over from other donors' samples. The chain carries TRBV28 and TRBJ1-1, with D perhaps matching TRBD1 (5 bases). The DNA of the CDR3 is TGTGCCAGCACCCACGAGGGGATCACTGAAGCTTTCTTT. It translates to CASTHEGITEAFF.